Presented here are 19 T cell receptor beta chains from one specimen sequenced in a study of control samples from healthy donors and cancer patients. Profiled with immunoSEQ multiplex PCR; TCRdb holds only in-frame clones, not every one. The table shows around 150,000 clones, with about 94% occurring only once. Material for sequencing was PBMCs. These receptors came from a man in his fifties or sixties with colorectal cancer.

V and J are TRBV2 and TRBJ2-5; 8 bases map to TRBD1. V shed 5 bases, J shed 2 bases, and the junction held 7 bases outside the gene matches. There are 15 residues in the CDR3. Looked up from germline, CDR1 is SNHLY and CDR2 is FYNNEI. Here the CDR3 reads CASSFGTGFQETQYF. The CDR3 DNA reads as TGTGCCAGCAGTTTCGGGACAGGCTTTCAAGAGACCCAGTACTTC.

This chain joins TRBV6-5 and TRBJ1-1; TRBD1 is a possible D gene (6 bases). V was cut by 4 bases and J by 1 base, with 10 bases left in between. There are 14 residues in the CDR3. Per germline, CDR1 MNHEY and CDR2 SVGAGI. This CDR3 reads CASSLGGANTEAFF. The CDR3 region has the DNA TGTGCCAGCAGTTTGGGGGGGGCGAACACTGAAGCTTTCTTT.

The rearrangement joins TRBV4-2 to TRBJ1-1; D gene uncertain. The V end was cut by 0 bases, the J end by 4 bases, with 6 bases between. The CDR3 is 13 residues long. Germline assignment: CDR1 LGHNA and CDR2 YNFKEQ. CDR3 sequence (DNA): TGTGCCAGCAGCCAAGATAGGACCACTGAAGCTTTCTTT. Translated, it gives CASSQDRTTEAFF.

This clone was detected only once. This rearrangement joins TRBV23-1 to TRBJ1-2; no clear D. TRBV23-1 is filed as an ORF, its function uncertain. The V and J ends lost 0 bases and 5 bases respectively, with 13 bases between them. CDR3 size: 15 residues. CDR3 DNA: TGCGCCAGCAGTCAATCTGCTGGGGTTGGGTATGGCTACACCTTC. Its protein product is CASSQSAGVGYGYTF.

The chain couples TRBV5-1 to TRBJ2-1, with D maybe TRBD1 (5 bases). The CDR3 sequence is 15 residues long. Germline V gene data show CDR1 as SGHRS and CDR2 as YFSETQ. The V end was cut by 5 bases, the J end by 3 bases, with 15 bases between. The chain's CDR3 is CASRPGQGNYNEQFF. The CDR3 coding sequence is TGCGCCAGCAGGCCCGGACAAGGGAACTACAATGAGCAGTTCTTC.

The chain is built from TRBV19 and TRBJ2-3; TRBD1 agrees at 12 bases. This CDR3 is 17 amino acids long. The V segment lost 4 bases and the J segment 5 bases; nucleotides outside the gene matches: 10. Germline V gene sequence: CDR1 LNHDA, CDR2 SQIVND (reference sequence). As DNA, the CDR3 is TGTGCCAGTAGTAGAATATTCCGGGACAGGGGGCGAGATACGCAGTATTTT. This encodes CASSRIFRDRGRDTQYF.

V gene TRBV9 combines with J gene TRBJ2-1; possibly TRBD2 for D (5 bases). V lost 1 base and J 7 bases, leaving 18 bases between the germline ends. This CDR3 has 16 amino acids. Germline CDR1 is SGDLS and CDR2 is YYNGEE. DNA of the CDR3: TGTGCCAGCAGCGTATTTCCCGGACTGGAACTTAATGAGCAGTTCTTC. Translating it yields CASSVFPGLELNEQFF.

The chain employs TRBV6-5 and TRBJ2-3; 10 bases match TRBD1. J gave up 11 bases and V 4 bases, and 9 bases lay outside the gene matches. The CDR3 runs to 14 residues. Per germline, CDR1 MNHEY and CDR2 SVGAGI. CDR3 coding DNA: TGTGCCAGCAGTTCGACAGGGGGCCCCTTTAGGCAGTATTTT. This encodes CASSSTGGPFRQYF.

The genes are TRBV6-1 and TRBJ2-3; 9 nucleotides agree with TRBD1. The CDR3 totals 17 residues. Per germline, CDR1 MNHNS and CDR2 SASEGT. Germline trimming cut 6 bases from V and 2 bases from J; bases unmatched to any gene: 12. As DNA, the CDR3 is TGTGCCAGCAGCGAATTCCCCGGGACAGGGTCCACAGATACGCAGTATTTT. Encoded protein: CASSEFPGTGSTDTQYF.

CDR3 bases: TGTGCCAGTAGTCAGGGCAGGGGCGGACCTTATGGCTACACCTTC. Translating gives CASSQGRGGPYGYTF. This chain links TRBV19 with TRBJ1-2; tentative D call: TRBD1 (6 bases). Looked up from germline, CDR1 is LNHDA and CDR2 is SQIVND (reference sequence). The CDR3 loop spans 15 amino acids. With 5 bases removed from V and 5 bases from J, the gap between germline ends came to 18 bases. The full variable domain, with the rest looked up from reference TRBV19 and TRBJ1-2, is DGGITQSPKYLFRKEGQNVTLSCEQNLNHDAMYWYRQDPGQGLRLIYYSQIVNDFQKGDIAEGYSVSREKKESFPLTVTSAQKNPTAFYLCASSQGRGGPYGYTFGSGTRLTVV.

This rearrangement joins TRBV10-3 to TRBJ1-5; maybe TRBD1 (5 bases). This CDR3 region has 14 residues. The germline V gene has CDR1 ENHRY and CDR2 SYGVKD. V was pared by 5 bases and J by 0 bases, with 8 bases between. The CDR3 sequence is CAISRQSSNQPQHF. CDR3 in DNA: TGTGCCATCAGTAGACAGTCTAGCAATCAGCCCCAGCATTTT.

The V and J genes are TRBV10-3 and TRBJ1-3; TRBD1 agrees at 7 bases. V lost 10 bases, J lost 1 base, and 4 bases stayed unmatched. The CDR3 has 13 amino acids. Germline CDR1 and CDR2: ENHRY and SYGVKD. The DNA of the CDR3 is TGTGCCACGAACAGGGGTTCTGGAAACACCATATATTTT. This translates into CATNRGSGNTIYF.

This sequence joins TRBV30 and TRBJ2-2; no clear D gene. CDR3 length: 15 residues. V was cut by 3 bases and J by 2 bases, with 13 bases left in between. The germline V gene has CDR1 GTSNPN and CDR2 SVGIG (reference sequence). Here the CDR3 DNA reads TGTGCCTGGAGCGCCCGCGGTGCAAACACCGGGGAGCTGTTTTTT. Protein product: CAWSARGANTGELFF.

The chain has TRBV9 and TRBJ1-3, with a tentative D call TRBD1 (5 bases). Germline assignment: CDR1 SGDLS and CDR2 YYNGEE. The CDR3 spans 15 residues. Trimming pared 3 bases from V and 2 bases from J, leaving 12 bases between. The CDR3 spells CASSAAGGPGNTIYF. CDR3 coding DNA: TGTGCCAGCAGCGCCGCGGGGGGTCCTGGAAACACCATATATTTT.

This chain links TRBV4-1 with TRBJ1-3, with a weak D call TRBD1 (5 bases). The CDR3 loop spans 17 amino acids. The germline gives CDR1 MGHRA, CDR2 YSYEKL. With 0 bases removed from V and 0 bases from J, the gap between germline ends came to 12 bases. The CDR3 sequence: CASSQEGWGSSGNTIYF. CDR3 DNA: TGCGCCAGCAGCCAAGAGGGGTGGGGGAGCTCTGGAAACACCATATATTTT.

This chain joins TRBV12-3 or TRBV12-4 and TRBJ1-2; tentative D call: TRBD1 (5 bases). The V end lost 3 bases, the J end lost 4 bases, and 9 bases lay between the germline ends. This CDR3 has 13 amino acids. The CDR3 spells CASSFGAPYGYTF. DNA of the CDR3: TGTGCCAGCAGTTTCGGGGCCCCCTATGGCTACACCTTC.

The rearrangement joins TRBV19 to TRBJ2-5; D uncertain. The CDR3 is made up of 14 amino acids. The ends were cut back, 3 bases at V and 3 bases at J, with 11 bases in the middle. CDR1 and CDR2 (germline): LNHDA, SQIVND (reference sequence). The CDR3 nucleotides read TGTGCCAGTAGTATCCGGCAGGAGAAAGAGACCCAGTACTTC. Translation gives CASSIRQEKETQYF.

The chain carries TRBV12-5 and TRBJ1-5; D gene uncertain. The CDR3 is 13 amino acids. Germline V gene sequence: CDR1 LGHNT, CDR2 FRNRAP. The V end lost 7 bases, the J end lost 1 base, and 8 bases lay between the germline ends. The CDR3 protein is CASAANSNQPQHF. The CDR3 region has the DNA TGTGCTAGTGCCGCCAACAGCAATCAGCCCCAGCATTTT.

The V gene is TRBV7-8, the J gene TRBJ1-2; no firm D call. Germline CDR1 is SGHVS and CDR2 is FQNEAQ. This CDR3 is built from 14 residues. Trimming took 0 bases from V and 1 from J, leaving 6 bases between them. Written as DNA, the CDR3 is TGTGCCAGCAGCTTAGCCGTGGGTAACTATGGCTACACCTTC. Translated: CASSLAVGNYGYTF.